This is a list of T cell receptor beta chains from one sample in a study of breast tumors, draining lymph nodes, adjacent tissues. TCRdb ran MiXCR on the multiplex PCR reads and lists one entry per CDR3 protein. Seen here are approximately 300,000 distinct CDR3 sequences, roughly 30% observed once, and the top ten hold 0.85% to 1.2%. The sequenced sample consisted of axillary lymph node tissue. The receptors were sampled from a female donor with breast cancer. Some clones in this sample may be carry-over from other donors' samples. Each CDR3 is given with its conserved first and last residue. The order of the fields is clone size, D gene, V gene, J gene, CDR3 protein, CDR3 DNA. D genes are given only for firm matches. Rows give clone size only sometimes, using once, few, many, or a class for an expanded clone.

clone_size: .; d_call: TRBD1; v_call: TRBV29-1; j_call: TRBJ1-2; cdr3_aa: CSVTWTGNNYGYTF; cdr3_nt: TGCAGCGTTACCTGGACAGGAAACAACTATGGCTACACCTTC
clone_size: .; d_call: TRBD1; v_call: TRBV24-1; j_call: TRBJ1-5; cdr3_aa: CATSDANRGGSYNDQPQHF; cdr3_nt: TGTGCCACCAGTGATGCAAACAGGGGAGGGTCCTACAATGATCAGCCCCAGCATTTT
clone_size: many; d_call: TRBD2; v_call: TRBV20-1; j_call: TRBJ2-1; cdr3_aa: CSARDPGLAASLTYNEQFF; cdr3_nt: TGCAGTGCTAGAGATCCAGGACTAGCGGCATCCCTTACCTACAATGAGCAGTTCTTC
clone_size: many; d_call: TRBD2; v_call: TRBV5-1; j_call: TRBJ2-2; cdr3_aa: CASESTGGSAGELFF; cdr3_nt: TGCGCCAGCGAATCAACCGGCGGGAGTGCTGGGGAGCTGTTTTTT
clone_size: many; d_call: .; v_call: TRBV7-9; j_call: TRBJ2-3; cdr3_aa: CASSLGDFTDTQYF; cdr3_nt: TGTGCCAGCAGCTTAGGGGACTTCACAGATACGCAGTATTTT
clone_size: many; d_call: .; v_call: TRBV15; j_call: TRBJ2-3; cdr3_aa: CATSRDPALGTDTQYF; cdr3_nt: TGTGCCACCAGCAGAGACCCAGCTCTAGGCACAGATACGCAGTATTTT
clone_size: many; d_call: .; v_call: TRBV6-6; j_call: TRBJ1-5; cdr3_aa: CASSYLSTENQPQHF; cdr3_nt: TGTGCCAGCAGTTACTTATCGACCGAAAATCAGCCCCAGCATTTT
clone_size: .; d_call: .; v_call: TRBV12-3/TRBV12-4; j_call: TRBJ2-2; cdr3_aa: CASSPPGLTTGELFF; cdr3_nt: TGTGCCAGCAGTCCGCCGGGACTTACCACCGGGGAGCTGTTTTTT
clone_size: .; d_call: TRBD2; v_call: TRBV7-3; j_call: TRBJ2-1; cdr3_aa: CACRAPGLAGARNEQFF; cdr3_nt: TGCGCCTGCAGGGCGCCGGGACTAGCGGGAGCCCGGAATGAGCAGTTCTTC
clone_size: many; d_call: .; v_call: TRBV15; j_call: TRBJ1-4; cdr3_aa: CATSRGTLPNEKLFF; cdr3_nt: TGTGCCACCAGCAGGGGGACGCTCCCTAATGAAAAACTGTTTTTT
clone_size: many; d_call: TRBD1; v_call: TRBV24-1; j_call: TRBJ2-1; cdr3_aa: CATGGTGYNEQFF; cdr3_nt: TGTGCCACCGGAGGGACAGGCTACAATGAGCAGTTCTTC
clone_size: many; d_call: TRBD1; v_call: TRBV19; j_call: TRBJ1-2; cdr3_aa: CASSTDRPPDGYTF; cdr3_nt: TGTGCCAGTAGTACGGACAGGCCCCCAGATGGCTACACCTTC
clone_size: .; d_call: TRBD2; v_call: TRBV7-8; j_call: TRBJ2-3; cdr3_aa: CASSLGLAGGSTDTQYF; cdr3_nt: TGTGCCAGCAGCTTAGGGCTAGCGGGAGGGAGCACAGATACGCAGTATTTT
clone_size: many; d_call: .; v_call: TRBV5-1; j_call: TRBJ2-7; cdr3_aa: CASSSRGGRDWSYEQYF; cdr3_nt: TGCGCCAGCAGCTCGAGAGGGGGGCGGGATTGGTCCTACGAGCAGTACTTC
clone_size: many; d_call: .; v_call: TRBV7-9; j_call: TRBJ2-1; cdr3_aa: CASSSMHRYNEQFF; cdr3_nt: TGTGCCAGCAGTTCAATGCACAGGTACAATGAGCAGTTCTTC
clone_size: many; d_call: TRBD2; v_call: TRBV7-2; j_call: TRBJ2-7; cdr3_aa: CASSLEGGSVGEQYF; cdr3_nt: TGTGCCAGCAGCTTAGAGGGCGGGAGTGTGGGCGAGCAGTACTTC
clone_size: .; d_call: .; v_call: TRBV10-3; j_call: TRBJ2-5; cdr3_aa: CATSGPGVGPETQYF; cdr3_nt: TGTGCCACCAGTGGTCCCGGGGTGGGACCAGAGACCCAATACTTC
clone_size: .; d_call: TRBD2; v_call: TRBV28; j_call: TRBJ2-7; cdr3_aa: CASTLHGLAGVEQYF; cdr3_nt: TGTGCCAGCACACTTCACGGGCTAGCGGGAGTCGAGCAGTACTTC
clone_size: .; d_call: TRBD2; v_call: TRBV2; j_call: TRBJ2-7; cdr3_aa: CASSPRLAAGTYEQYF; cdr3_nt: TGTGCCAGCAGTCCCCGACTAGCGGCAGGGACCTACGAGCAGTACTTC
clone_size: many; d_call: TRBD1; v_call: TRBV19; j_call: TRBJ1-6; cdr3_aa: CASSPLGQATSYNSPLHF; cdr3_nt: TGTGCCAGTAGTCCGCTAGGACAGGCGACCTCCTATAATTCACCCCTCCACTTT
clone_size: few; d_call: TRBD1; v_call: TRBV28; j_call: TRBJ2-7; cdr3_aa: CASSQSAGTGFAEQYF; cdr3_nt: TGTGCCAGCAGTCAATCCGCCGGGACAGGGTTTGCCGAGCAGTACTTC
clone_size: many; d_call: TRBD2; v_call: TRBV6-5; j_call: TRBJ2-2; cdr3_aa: CASSRGLAGDIGELFF; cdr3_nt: TGTGCCAGCAGCCGGGGACTAGCGGGAGATATCGGGGAGCTGTTTTTT